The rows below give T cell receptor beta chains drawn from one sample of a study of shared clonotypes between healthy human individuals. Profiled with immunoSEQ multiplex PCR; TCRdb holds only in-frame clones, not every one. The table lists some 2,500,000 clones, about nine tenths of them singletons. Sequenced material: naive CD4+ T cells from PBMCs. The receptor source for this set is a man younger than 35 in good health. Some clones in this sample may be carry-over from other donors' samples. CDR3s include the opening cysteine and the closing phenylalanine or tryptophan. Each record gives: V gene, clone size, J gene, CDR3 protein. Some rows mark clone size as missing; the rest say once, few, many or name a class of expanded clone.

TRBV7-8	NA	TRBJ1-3	CASSLAEVGGNSGNTIYF
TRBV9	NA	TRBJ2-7	CASSLRQGAEEQYF
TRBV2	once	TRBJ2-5	CASSTEAGRRETQYF
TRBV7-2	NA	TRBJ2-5	CASSPEIQETQYF
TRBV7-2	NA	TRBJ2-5	CASSLRLVQETQYF
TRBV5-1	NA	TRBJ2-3	CASSVQNRGDTQYF
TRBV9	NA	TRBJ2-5	CASSEPSGGHGGETQYF
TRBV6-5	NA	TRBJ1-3	CASIGLAGNTIYF
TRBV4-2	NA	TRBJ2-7	CASSQDLAGAREQYF
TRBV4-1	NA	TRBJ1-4	CASSQGEIGRVEKLFF
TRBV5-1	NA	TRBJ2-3	CASSPRLAGSADTQYF
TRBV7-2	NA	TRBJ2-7	CASSKGQGPYEQYF
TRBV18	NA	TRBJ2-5	CASSPDRTSGGTQYF
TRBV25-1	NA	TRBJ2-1	CASSADGSYNEQFF
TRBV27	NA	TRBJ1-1	CASSLSWRLNTEAFF
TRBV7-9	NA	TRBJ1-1	CASSPRQGASREAFF
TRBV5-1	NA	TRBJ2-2	CASSLGGQGISGELFF
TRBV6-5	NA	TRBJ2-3	CASSYSGQNAQYF
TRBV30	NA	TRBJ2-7	CAYGDRVSYEQYF
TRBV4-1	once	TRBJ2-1	CASSLPLGGGSYNEQFF
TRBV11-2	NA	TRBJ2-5	CASSFWGETQYF
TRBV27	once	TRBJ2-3	CASRPGTSGNVKDTQYF
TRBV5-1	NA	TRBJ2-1	CASSFEASYNEQFF
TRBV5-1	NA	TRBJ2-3	CASSLVGTSGTDTQYF
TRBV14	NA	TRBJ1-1	CASSLSTPWNTEAFF
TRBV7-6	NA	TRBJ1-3	CASSLGGTGNTIYF
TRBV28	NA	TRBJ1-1	CASARGNTEAFF
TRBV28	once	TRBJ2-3	CASSHLGGGTDTQYF
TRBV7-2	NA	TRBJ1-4	CASSRSGRYEKLFF
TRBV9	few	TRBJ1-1	CASSVSFMNTEAFF
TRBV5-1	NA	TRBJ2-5	CASSDPRGGETQYF
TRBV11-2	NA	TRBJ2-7	CASSWDRGSYEQYF
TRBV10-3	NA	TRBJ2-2	CAIGPSGGSTGELFF
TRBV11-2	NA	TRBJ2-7	CASSSFRTGNPEQYF
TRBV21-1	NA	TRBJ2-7	CASSKGPVRDRESYEQYF
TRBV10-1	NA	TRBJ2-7	CASSAGTGAYEQYF
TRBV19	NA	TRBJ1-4	CASSIPQGYDKLFF
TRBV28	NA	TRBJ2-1	CASLPYGRLEGSNEQFF
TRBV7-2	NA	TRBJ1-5	CASSFQQGGNQPQHF
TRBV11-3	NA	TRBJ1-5	CASSLTGKGNQPQHF
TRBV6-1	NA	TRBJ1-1	CASRHQGFTEAFF